Listed below are T cell receptor beta chains from one sample, sequenced in a study of T-cell memory formation after mild COVID-19. TCRdb reanalysed the 5' RACE reads using MiXCR and keeps one entry per CDR3 protein. The sample lists about 150,000 distinct CDR3 sequences, about 5.7% occurring once. Sequencing input: PBMCs or a T cell subset sorted from them (not recorded which). All receptors derive from an adult woman who had mild COVID-19 (a few samples of this study predate the infection). Cell type and time point are not known. Each CDR3 is given with its conserved first and last residue. D genes are given only for firm matches. Clone size is given for some rows only: seen once, a few or many times, or a class if the clone is expanded.

d_call j_call v_call clone_size cdr3_aa cdr3_nt
. TRBJ1-1 TRBV7-9 many CASSYTGLRNTEAFF TGTGCCAGCAGCTACACCGGCCTCAGGAACACTGAAGCTTTCTTT
. TRBJ2-7 TRBV5-5 . CASSYVTGKNYEQYF TGTGCCAGCAGCTATGTCACAGGAAAGAACTACGAGCAGTACTTC
TRBD2 TRBJ2-2 TRBV12-5 many CASASRPGLAGSRELFF TGTGCTAGTGCCTCCCGACCGGGGCTAGCGGGATCCAGGGAGCTGTTTTTT
TRBD2 TRBJ2-3 TRBV27 many CAVGGDTQYF TGTGCCGTCGGGGGGGATACGCAGTATTTT
. TRBJ2-6 TRBV5-1 few CASSLANSGANVLTF TGCGCCAGCAGCTTGGCCAACTCTGGGGCCAACGTCCTGACTTTC
. TRBJ1-6 TRBV5-1 few CASSPDGPPESPLHF TGCGCCAGCAGCCCGGACGGGCCTCCTGAATCACCCCTCCACTTT
. TRBJ2-2 TRBV12-3/TRBV12-4 many CASTDPPPQGLIGELFF TGTGCCAGCACCGATCCTCCCCCACAGGGTCTGATCGGGGAGCTGTTTTTT
. TRBJ2-6 TRBV5-1 . CASSQDGIYSGANVLTF TGCGCCAGCAGCCAGGATGGGATCTACTCTGGGGCCAACGTCCTGACTTTC
TRBD2 TRBJ2-3 TRBV19 . CASSSSGFSTDTQYF TGTGCCAGTAGTAGTAGCGGGTTTAGCACAGATACGCAGTATTTT
. TRBJ2-1 TRBV7-9 many CASSPPPGSYNEQFF TGTGCCAGCAGCCCTCCACCCGGGTCCTACAATGAGCAGTTCTTC
. TRBJ2-3 TRBV28 . CATRGGGPGTDTQYF TGTGCCACGAGGGGGGGAGGGCCCGGCACAGATACGCAGTATTTT
TRBD2 TRBJ2-1 TRBV24-1 . CATSDLTSGGSSSYNEQFF TGTGCCACCAGTGATTTGACTAGCGGGGGCTCGAGCTCCTACAATGAGCAGTTCTTC
. TRBJ1-1 TRBV10-3 many CAVQGAMNTEAFF TGTGCCGTACAGGGAGCCATGAACACTGAAGCTTTCTTT
. TRBJ1-1 TRBV7-2 few CASSLWAGQLNTEAFF TGTGCCAGCAGCTTATGGGCGGGCCAGTTGAACACTGAAGCTTTCTTT
TRBD1 TRBJ1-4 TRBV29-1 many CSVGTVGGEKLFF TGCAGCGTCGGGACAGTTGGGGGTGAAAAACTGTTTTTT
. TRBJ2-7 TRBV7-8 . CASRGFQSSYEQYF TGTGCCAGCAGGGGCTTCCAGAGCTCCTACGAGCAGTACTTC
TRBD1 TRBJ2-2 TRBV12-3/TRBV12-4 few CASSLETGATGELFF TGTGCCAGCAGCCTAGAGACAGGGGCCACCGGGGAGCTGTTTTTT
TRBD2 TRBJ2-4 TRBV7-2 many CASSFQRGLTKNIQYF TGTGCCAGCAGCTTTCAGCGGGGTCTGACCAAAAACATTCAGTACTTC
TRBD1 TRBJ2-1 TRBV30 . CAWDSQGVRNEQFF TGTGCCTGGGACTCACAGGGGGTGAGGAATGAGCAGTTCTTC
TRBD1 TRBJ1-4 TRBV5-1 . CASRPGTGTNEKLFF TGCGCCAGCAGGCCCGGGACAGGGACTAATGAAAAACTGTTTTTT
TRBD2 TRBJ2-7 TRBV6-2/TRBV6-3 . CASSSPGTSFDYEQYF TGTGCCAGCAGTTCCCCGGGGACTAGCTTTGACTACGAGCAGTACTTC
TRBD2 TRBJ2-5 TRBV7-2 many CASSLARTSGSETQYF TGTGCCAGCAGCTTAGCGCGTACTAGCGGGAGTGAAACCCAGTACTTC
TRBD1 TRBJ2-1 TRBV5-1 . CASSSAGTDYNEQFF TGCGCCAGCAGCTCCGCCGGGACAGACTACAATGAGCAGTTCTTC
TRBD2 TRBJ2-3 TRBV7-2 many CASSIAGGSGMDTQYF TGTGCCAGCAGCATAGCGGGAGGTTCCGGCATGGATACGCAGTATTTT
. TRBJ2-1 TRBV14 . CASSSGEGYGEQFF TGTGCCAGCAGTTCGGGAGAAGGGTACGGTGAGCAGTTCTTC
. TRBJ2-1 TRBV7-2 few CASRGWEDEQFF TGTGCCAGCAGGGGGTGGGAGGATGAGCAGTTCTTC
. TRBJ1-2 TRBV18 . CASSPWGARGYTF TGTGCCAGCTCACCATGGGGGGCTCGTGGCTACACCTTC
TRBD2 TRBJ2-3 TRBV20-1 many CSARDPSGGAGTDTQYF TGCAGTGCTAGAGATCCTAGCGGGGGGGCCGGCACAGATACGCAGTATTTT
TRBD1 TRBJ2-5 TRBV2 few CASRRTGIQETQYF TGTGCCAGCAGAAGGACAGGGATCCAAGAGACCCAGTACTTC
. TRBJ1-2 TRBV5-1 few CASSSIGQGYGYTF TGCGCCAGCAGCTCCATTGGACAAGGTTATGGCTACACCTTC
. TRBJ1-2 TRBV5-6 few CASSGPIYGYTF TGTGCCAGCAGCGGGCCAATTTATGGCTACACCTTC
TRBD2 TRBJ2-7 TRBV28 . CASSDLGTTYEQYF TGTGCCAGCAGTGACCTCGGGACTACCTACGAGCAGTACTTC
TRBD2 TRBJ2-2 TRBV4-3 many CASSQEPSGKLAGELFF TGCGCCAGCAGCCAAGAACCCAGCGGGAAACTCGCCGGGGAGCTGTTTTTT
. TRBJ2-7 TRBV6-1 few CASSEGVNREISYEQYF TGTGCCAGCAGTGAAGGGGTGAACAGGGAAATCTCCTACGAGCAGTACTTC
TRBD1 TRBJ2-2 TRBV19 few CASRADRAGELFF TGTGCCAGTCGAGCAGACAGGGCCGGGGAGCTGTTTTTT
. TRBJ2-4 TRBV9 many CASSESVGNIQYF TGTGCCAGCAGCGAATCAGTGGGAAACATTCAGTACTTC
. TRBJ2-5 TRBV7-2 few CASIAGETQYF TGTGCCAGCATTGCGGGAGAGACCCAGTACTTC
. TRBJ2-1 TRBV12-3/TRBV12-4 few CASTTDSPNEQFF TGTGCCAGCACCACGGACAGCCCCAATGAGCAGTTCTTC
TRBD2 TRBJ2-3 TRBV11-2 many CASSFTSGGGTDTQYF TGTGCCAGCAGCTTCACTAGCGGGGGGGGCACAGATACGCAGTATTTT
. TRBJ1-1 TRBV12-3/TRBV12-4 few CASSNRANTEAFF TGTGCCAGCAGTAACAGGGCGAACACTGAAGCTTTCTTT
. TRBJ2-7 TRBV20-1 many CSARDLQGRAYEQYF TGCAGTGCTAGAGATCTTCAGGGGAGAGCCTACGAGCAGTACTTC
TRBD2 TRBJ2-3 TRBV6-5 . CASSYTPGLAGQDTQYF TGTGCCAGCAGTTACACTCCGGGACTAGCGGGACAAGATACGCAGTATTTT
. TRBJ2-3 TRBV7-8 many CASRKTLVRVSTDTQYF TGTGCCAGCCGCAAGACCCTCGTGCGGGTTAGCACAGATACGCAGTATTTT